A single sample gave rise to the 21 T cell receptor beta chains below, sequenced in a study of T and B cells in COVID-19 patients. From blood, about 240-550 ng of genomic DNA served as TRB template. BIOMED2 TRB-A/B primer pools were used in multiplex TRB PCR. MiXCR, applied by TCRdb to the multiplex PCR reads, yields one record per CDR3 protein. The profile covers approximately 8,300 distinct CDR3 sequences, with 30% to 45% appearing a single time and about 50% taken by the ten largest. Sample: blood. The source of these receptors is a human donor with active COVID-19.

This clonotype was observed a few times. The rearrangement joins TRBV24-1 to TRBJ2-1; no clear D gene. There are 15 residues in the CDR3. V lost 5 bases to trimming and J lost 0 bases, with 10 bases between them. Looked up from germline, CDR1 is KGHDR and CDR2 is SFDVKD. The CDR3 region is CATSADRGSYNEQFF. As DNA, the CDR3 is TGTGCCACCAGTGCCGACCGTGGCTCCTACAATGAGCAGTTCTTC.

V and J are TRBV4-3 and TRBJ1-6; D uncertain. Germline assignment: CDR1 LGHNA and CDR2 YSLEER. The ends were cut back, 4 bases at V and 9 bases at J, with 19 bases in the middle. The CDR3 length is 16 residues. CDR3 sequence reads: CASSRLNGLGGSPLHF. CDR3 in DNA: TGCGCCAGCAGCCGCCTTAACGGGTTAGGCGGTTCACCCCTCCACTTT.

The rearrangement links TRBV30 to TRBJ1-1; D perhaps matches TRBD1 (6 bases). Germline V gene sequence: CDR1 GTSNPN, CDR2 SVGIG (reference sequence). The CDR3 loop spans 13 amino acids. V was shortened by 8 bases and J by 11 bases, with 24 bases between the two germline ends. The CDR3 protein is CALRGGISRGAFF. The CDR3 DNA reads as TGTGCCCTGAGAGGGGGGATTTCGCGAGGTGCTTTCTTT.

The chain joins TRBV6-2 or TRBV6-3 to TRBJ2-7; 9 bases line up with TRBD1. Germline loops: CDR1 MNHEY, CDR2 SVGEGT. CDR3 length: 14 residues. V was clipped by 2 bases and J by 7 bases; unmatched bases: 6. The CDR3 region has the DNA TGTGCCAGCAGTTACGGGACAGGGTTCGGGGAGCAGTACTTC. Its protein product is CASSYGTGFGEQYF.

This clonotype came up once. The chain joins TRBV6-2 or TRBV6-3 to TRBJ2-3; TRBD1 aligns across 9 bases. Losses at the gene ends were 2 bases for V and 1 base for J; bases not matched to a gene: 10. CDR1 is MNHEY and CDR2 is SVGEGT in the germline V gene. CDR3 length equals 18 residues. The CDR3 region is CASSYALGQGFGTDTQYF. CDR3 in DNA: TGTGCCAGCAGTTACGCATTGGGACAGGGATTCGGCACAGATACGCAGTATTTT.

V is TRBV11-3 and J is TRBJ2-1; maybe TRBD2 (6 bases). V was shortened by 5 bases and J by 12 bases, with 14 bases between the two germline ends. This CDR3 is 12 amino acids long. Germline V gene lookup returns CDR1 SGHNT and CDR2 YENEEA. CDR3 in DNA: TGTGCCAGCAGCGTGTCCGGGGGAGGGCAGTTCTTC. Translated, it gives CASSVSGGGQFF.

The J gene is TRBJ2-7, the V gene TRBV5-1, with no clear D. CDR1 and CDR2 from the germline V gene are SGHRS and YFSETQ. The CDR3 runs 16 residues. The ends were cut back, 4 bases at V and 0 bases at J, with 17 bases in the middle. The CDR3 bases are TGCGCCAGCAGCCGCGACACTCCGATCAGCTCCTACGAGCAGTACTTC. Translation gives CASSRDTPISSYEQYF.

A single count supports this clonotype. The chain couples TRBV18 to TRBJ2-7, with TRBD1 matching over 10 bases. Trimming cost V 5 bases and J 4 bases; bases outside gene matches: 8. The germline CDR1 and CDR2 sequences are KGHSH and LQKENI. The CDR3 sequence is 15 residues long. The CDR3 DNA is TGTGCCAGCTCAGTTTCGGGACAGGGGACTTACGAGCAGTACTTC. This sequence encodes CASSVSGQGTYEQYF.

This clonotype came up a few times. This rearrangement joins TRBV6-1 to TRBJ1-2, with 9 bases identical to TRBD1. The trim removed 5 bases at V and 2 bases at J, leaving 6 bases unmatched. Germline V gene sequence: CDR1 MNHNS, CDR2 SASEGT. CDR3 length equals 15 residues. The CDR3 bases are TGTGCCAGCAGTAAACAAACAGGGGGCAACTATGGCTACACCTTC. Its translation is CASSKQTGGNYGYTF.

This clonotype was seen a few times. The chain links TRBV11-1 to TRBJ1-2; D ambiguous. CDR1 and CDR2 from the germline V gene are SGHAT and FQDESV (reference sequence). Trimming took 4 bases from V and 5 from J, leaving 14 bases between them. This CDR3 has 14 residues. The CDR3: CASSSGLDGYGYTF. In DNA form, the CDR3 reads TGTGCCAGCAGCTCCGGCCTGGATGGATATGGCTACACCTTC. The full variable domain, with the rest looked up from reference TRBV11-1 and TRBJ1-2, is EAEVAQSPRYKITEKSQAVAFWCDPISGHATLYWYRQILGQGPELLVQFQDESVVDDSQLPKDRFSAERLKGVDSTLKIQPAELGDSAMYLCASSSGLDGYGYTFGSGTRLTVV.

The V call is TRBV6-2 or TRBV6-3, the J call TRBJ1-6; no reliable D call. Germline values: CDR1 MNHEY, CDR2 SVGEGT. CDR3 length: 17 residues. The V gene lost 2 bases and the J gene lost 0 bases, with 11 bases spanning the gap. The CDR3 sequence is CASSYNSVGSYNSPLHF. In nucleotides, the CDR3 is TGTGCCAGCAGTTACAACAGCGTCGGCTCCTATAATTCACCCCTCCACTTT.

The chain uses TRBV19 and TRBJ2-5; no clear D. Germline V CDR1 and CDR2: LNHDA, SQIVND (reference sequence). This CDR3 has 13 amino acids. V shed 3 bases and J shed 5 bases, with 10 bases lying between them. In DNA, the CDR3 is TGTGCCAGTAGTATCGGATTGAGGGAGACCCAGTACTTC. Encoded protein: CASSIGLRETQYF.

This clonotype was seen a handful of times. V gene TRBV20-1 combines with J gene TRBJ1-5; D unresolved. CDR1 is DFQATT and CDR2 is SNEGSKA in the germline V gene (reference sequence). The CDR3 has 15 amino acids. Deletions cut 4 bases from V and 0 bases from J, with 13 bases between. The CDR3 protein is CSATAELNSNQPQHF. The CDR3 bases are TGCAGTGCTACGGCAGAGCTTAATAGCAATCAGCCCCAGCATTTT.

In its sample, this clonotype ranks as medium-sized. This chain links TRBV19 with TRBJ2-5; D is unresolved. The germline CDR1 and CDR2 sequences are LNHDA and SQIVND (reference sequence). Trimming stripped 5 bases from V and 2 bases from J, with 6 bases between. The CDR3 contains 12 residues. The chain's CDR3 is CASSPPQETQYF. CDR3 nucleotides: TGTGCCAGTAGTCCGCCGCAAGAGACCCAGTACTTC.

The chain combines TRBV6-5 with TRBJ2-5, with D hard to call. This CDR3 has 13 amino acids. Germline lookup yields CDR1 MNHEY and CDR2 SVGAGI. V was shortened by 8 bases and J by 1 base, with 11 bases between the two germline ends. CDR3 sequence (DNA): TGTGCCAGCGAAAAGAGCCCCCAAGAGACCCAGTACTTC. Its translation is CASEKSPQETQYF.

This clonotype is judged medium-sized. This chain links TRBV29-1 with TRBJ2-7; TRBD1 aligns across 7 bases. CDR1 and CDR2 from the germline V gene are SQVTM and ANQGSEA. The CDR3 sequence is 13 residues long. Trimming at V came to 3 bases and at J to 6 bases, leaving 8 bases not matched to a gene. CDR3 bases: TGCAGCGTTGAGGATAGGGGGCGATTCGAGCAGTACTTC. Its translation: CSVEDRGRFEQYF.

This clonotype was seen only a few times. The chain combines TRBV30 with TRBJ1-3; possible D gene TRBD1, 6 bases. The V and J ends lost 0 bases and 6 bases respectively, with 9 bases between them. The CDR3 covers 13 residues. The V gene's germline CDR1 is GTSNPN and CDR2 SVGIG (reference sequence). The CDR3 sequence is CAWSVGGANTIYF. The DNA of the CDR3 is TGTGCCTGGAGTGTGGGGGGGGCAAACACCATATATTTT.

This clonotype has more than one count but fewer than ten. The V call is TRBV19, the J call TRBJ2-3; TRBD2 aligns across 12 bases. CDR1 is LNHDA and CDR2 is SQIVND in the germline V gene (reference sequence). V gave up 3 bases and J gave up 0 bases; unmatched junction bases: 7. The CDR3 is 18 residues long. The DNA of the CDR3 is TGTGCCAGTAGTATCCTAGCGGGGGGGCTGAGGAGCACAGATACGCAGTATTTT. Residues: CASSILAGGLRSTDTQYF.

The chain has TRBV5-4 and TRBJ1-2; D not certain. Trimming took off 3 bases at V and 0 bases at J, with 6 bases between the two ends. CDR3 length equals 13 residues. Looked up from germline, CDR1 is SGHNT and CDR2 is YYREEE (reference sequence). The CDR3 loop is CASSSTSNYGYTF. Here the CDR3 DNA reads TGTGCCAGCAGCTCGACATCTAACTATGGCTACACCTTC.

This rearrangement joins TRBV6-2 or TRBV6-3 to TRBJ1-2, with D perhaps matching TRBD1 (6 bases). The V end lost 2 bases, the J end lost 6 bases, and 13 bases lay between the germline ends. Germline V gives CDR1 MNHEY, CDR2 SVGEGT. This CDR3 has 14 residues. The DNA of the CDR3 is TGTGCCAGCAGTTACCACGACAGGTTGGATGGCTACACCTTC. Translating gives CASSYHDRLDGYTF.

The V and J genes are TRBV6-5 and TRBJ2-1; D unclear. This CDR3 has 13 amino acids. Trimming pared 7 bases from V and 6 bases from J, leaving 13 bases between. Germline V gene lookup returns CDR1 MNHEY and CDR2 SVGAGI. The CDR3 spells CASTIWMGNEQFF. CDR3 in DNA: TGTGCCAGCACTATATGGATGGGCAATGAGCAGTTCTTC.